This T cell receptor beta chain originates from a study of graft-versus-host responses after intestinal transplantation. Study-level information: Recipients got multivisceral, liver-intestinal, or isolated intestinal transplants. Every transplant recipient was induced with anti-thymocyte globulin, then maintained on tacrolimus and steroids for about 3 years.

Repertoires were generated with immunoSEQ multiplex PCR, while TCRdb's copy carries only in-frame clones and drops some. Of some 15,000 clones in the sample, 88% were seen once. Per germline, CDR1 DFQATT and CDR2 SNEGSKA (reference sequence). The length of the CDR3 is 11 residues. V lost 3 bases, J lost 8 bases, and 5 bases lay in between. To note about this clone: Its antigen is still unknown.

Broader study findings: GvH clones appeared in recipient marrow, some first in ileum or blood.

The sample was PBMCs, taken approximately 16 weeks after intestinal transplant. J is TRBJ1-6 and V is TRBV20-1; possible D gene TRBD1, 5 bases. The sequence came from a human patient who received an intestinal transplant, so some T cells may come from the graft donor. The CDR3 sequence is CSARGDSPLHF. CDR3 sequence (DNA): TGCAGTGCTAGGGGGGATTCACCCCTCCACTTT.